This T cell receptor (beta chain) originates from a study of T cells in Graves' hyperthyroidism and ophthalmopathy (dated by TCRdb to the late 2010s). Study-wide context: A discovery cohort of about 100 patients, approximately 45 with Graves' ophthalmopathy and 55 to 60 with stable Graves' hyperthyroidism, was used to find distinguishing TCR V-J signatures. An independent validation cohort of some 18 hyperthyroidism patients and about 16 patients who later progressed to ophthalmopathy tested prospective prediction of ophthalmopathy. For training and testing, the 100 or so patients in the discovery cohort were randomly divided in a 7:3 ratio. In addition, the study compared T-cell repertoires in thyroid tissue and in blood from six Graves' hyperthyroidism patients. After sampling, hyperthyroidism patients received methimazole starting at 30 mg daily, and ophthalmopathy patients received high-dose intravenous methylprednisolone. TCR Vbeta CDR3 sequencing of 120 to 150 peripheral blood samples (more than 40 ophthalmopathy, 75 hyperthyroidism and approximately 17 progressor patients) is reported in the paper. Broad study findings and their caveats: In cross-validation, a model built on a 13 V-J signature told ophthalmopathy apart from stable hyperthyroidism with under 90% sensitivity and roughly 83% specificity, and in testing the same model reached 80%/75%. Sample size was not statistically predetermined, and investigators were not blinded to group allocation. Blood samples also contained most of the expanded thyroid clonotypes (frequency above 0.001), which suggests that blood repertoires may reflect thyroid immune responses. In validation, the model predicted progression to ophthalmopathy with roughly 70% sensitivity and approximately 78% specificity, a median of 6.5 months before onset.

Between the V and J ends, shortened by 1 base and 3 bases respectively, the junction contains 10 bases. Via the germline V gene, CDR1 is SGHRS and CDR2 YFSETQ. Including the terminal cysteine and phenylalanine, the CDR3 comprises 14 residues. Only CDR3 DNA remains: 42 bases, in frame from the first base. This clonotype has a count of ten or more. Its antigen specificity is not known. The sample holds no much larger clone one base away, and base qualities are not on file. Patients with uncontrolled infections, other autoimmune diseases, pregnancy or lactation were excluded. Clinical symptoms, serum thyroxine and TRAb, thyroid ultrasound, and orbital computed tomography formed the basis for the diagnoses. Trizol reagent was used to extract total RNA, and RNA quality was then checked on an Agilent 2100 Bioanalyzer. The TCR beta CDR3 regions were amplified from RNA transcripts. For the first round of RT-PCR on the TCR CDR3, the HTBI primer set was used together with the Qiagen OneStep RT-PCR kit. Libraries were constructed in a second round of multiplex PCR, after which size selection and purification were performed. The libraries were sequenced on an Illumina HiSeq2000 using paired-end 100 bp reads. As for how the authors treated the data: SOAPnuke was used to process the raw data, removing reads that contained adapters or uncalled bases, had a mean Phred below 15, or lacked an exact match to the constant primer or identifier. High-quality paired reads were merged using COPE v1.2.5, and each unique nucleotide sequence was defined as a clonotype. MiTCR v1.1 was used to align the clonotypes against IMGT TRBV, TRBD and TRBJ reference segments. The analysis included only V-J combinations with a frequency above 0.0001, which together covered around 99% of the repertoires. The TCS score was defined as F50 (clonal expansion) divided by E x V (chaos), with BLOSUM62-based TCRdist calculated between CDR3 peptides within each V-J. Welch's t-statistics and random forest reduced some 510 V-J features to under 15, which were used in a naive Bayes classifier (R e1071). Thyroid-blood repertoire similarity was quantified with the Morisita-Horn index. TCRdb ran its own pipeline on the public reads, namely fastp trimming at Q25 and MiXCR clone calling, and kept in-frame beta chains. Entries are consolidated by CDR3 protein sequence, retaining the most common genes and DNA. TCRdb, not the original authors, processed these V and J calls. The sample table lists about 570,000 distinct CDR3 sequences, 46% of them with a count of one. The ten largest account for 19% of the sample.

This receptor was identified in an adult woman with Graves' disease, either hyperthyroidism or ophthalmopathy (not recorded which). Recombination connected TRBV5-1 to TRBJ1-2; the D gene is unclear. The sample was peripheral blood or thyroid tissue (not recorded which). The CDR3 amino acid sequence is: CASSLPRSDYGYTF. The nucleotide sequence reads TGCGCCAGCAGCTTGCCCAGGTCCGACTATGGCTACACCTTC.